Below, 5 T cell receptor beta chains from the same sample are listed, as sequenced in a study of beta chain features in type 1 diabetes. Whole-study results and caveats: Moderate but significant shortening of TCRB CDR3s was recorded in all four CD4+ subsets from Type 1 diabetes patients.

Antigens for these TCRs are unknown. Reverse transcribing all isolated RNA meant expressed TCRB transcripts were sequenced. Data came from immunoSEQ multiplex PCR; TCRdb stores just in-frame clones and leaves some out. This table holds some 160,000 clones, roughly 9% found once. Sequenced: central memory CD4+ T cells from blood. The receptors here all came from a woman aged 25 to 39 with type 1 diabetes.

The chain has TRBV7-3 and TRBJ2-5; the D gene is possibly TRBD2 (6 bases). The V end was cut by 1 base, the J end by 2 bases, with 11 bases between. CDR3 length: 15 residues. In germline, CDR1 is SGHTA, CDR2 FQGTGA. DNA of the CDR3: TGTGCCAGCAGCTTAAGAGGAGGGGCACAAGAGACCCAGTACTTC. Protein: CASSLRGGAQETQYF.

This clone was counted only a few times. V usage is TRBV11-2 and J usage is TRBJ2-1, with a tentative D call TRBD2 (6 bases). This CDR3 has 14 residues. Trimming removed 5 bases from V and 10 bases from J, with 18 bases in between. CDR1 is SGHAT, CDR2 FQNNGV, per germline. CDR3 residues: CASSRTKLATEQFF. The CDR3 nucleotides are TGTGCCAGCAGCCGCACCAAACTAGCAACCGAGCAGTTCTTC.

This clone was detected many times. The V and J genes are TRBV14 and TRBJ2-1, with TRBD1 as a possible D gene (6 bases). The germline CDR1 and CDR2 sequences are SGHDN and FVKESK. Trimming left V 0 bases short and J 4 bases short, with 13 bases between. The CDR3 spans 16 residues. Here the CDR3 reads CASSQEDRGTYNEQFF. The CDR3 DNA follows: TGTGCCAGCAGCCAAGAGGACAGAGGCACTTACAATGAGCAGTTCTTC.

The rearrangement uses TRBV30 and TRBJ2-5, with TRBD1 as a possible D gene (5 bases). The CDR3 is 13 residues long. Germline assignment: CDR1 GTSNPN and CDR2 SVGIG (reference sequence). Deletions cut 0 bases from V and 4 bases from J, with 9 bases between. The CDR3 nucleotides are TGTGCCTGGAGTGTAGGGGTGCGAGAGACCCAGTACTTC. It specifies CAWSVGVRETQYF.

This clone was seen a handful of times. This chain uses TRBV29-1 with TRBJ1-2, with 9 bases that match TRBD1. The CDR3 is made up of 13 amino acids. Germline lookup yields CDR1 SQVTM and CDR2 ANQGSEA. The ends lost 6 bases at V and 6 bases at J; junction bases unmatched: 8. CDR3 region: CSVVGTGINGYTF. CDR3 nucleotides: TGCAGCGTGGTCGGGACAGGGATAAATGGCTACACCTTC.